The T cell receptor beta chain described here comes from a study of blood T cell repertoires in COVID-19. Trimming took 7 bases from V and 5 from J, leaving 8 bases between them. Germline V gives CDR1 MNHEY, CDR2 SVGAGI. The CDR3 contains 11 residues. Sequencing used immunoSEQ multiplex PCR; TCRdb keeps in-frame clones, though not all of them. The table has 80,000 to 130,000 clones, approximately 89% seen once. V and J are TRBV6-5 and TRBJ2-5, with D possibly matching TRBD2 (6 bases). The TCR comes from a man aged 60 to 75 with acute or convalescent COVID-19. The sample taken for sequencing was peripheral blood. Here the CDR3 reads CASIRGETQYF. The CDR3 DNA reads as TGTGCCAGCATCCGGGGGGAGACCCAGTACTTC.